This T cell receptor beta chain was documented in a study of shared clonotypes between healthy human individuals. Study overall: Researchers drew samples from two women and three men aged 18 to 49.

Note on this clone: Its antigen remains unidentified. The sample carries other DNA sequences with the same CDR3.

The naive CD8 population came from CD45RO-negative cells selected for CCR7, without terminally differentiated effector memory CD45RA+ cells. Findings and caveats of the study: Blood was the only sampled material, and tissue repertoires likely differ. Across subsets, estimated richness was generally greater for naive than for memory populations. Clonotype sharing among the donors was expected to vary with sequencing depth.

Germline V gives CDR1 SGDLS, CDR2 YYNGEE. The CDR3 has 13 amino acids. Trimming took off 0 bases at V and 8 bases at J, with 11 bases between the two ends. Sequencing was performed with immunoSEQ multiplex PCR; in TCRdb, only in-frame clones are kept and a portion is missing. The table includes about 2 million clones, about 95% detected once. The rearrangement joins TRBV9 to TRBJ1-1; maybe TRBD1 (5 bases). The material sequenced was naive CD8+ T cells sorted from blood. The origin of this receptor is a man between 18 and 29 years old in good health. Here the CDR3 reads CASSVDGATEAFF. DNA of the CDR3: TGTGCCAGCAGCGTAGATGGGGCAACGGAAGCTTTCTTT.